The 23 T cell receptor beta chains below were found in one sample sequenced in a study of cytomegalovirus exposure and HLA in healthy donors (dated by TCRdb to about 2017). Libraries were built with the immunoSEQ multiplex PCR assay. The table comes from immuneACCESS by way of TCRdb, which keeps in-frame sequences with V and J called. Part of the clones is missing from these tables; in studies checked, under half for an unresolved V gene and the rest for unknown reasons. For this sample the table gives over 110,000 clones, of which about 83% were detected only once. The top ten clones comprise roughly 1.4% of the sample. The specimen was PBMCs. These receptors were taken from a woman aged 25 to 45 in good health and CMV-seronegative.

The chain is built from TRBV27 and TRBJ2-3; 11 bases match TRBD2. With 3 bases clipped from V and 4 bases from J, the junction kept 9 bases outside the gene matches. This CDR3 has 17 residues. CDR1 is MNHEY, CDR2 SMNVEV, per germline (reference sequence). The CDR3 DNA is TGTGCCAGCAGTTTGGTTAGCGGGGGGGCCGGGGCAGATACGCAGTATTTT. Protein: CASSLVSGGAGADTQYF.

This rearrangement joins TRBV11-2 to TRBJ2-2; D is ambiguous. This CDR3 comprises 15 residues. V lost 5 bases to trimming and J lost 7 bases, with 17 bases between them. Germline CDR1 is SGHAT and CDR2 is FQNNGV. The CDR3 region is CASSAELVVVGELFF. The CDR3 DNA sequence: TGTGCCAGCAGCGCGGAGTTAGTGGTGGTCGGGGAGCTGTTTTTT.

This chain links TRBV7-3 with TRBJ2-2, with a possible D match to TRBD1 (5 bases). The germline CDR1 and CDR2 sequences are SGHTA and FQGTGA. The CDR3 length is 15 residues. Trimming removed 3 bases from V and 5 bases from J, with 13 bases in between. DNA for the CDR3: TGTGCCAGCAGCTTCGCTCACAAGGGGACCGGGGAGCTGTTTTTT. Its translation is CASSFAHKGTGELFF.

The chain uses TRBV7-9 and TRBJ2-3, with TRBD1 matching 10 bases. Germline V CDR1 and CDR2: SEHNR, FQNEAQ (reference sequence). Trimming removed 4 bases from V and 5 bases from J; junction bases left unmatched: 18. CDR3 length: 19 residues. CDR3: CASSSTVLDRGLGGDTQYF. The DNA for the CDR3 is TGTGCCAGCAGCTCAACGGTCCTAGACAGGGGGCTAGGAGGAGATACGCAGTATTTT. Based on the CDR3 plus reference TRBV7-9 and TRBJ2-3, the full variable domain is DTGVSQNPRHKITKRGQNVTFRCDPISEHNRLYWYRQTLGQGPEFLTYFQNEAQLEKSRLLSDRFSAERPKGSFSTLEIQRTEQGDSAMYLCASSSTVLDRGLGGDTQYFGPGTRLTVL.

This clone came up a few times. V is TRBV18 and J is TRBJ2-7, with 8 bases lining up with TRBD1. The CDR3 is 14 amino acids. CDR1 and CDR2 (germline): KGHSH, LQKENI. V gave up 3 bases and J gave up 4 bases; unmatched junction bases: 5. In DNA form, the CDR3 reads TGTGCCAGCTCACCTCGACAGGGGAGGTACGAGCAGTACTTC. It translates to CASSPRQGRYEQYF.

V gene TRBV27 combines with J gene TRBJ1-1; 7 bases fit TRBD1. The CDR3 runs 17 residues. The V gene end was trimmed by 6 bases and the J gene end by 1 base; junction bases not matched to a gene: 14. Germline CDR1 reads MNHEY; CDR2 reads SMNVEV (reference sequence). The CDR3 is CASSPKWDSLANTEAFF. CDR3 in DNA: TGTGCCAGCAGCCCCAAGTGGGACAGTTTGGCGAACACTGAAGCTTTCTTT.

The chain carries TRBV9 and TRBJ2-2, with D possibly TRBD2 on 6 matching bases. Deletions cut 0 bases from V and 5 bases from J, with 8 bases between. Germline loops: CDR1 SGDLS, CDR2 YYNGEE. This CDR3 is 14 amino acids long. The CDR3 nucleotides are TGTGCCAGCAGCGTAGCTCGGGAGACCGGGGAGCTGTTTTTT. Protein sequence: CASSVARETGELFF.

V usage is TRBV28 and J usage is TRBJ2-6; 7 positions agree with TRBD1. Germline assignment: CDR1 MDHEN and CDR2 SYDVKM. Trimming at V came to 6 bases and at J to 4 bases, leaving 6 bases not matched to a gene. There are 15 residues in the CDR3. The CDR3 DNA reads as TGTGCCAGCAGGCCGACAGGGACGGGGGCCAACGTCCTGACTTTC. Its protein is CASRPTGTGANVLTF.

The chain couples TRBV2 to TRBJ1-1; 8 bases fit TRBD1. Germline assignment: CDR1 SNHLY and CDR2 FYNNEI. J lost 7 bases, V lost 6 bases, and 4 bases had no gene match. This CDR3 has 12 residues. CDR3 protein: CASSFGQGEAFF. Here the CDR3 DNA reads TGTGCCAGCAGCTTCGGACAGGGTGAAGCTTTCTTT.

CDR3 nucleotides: TGTGCCAGCAGCTCGACTAGCGGGGCATACAATGAGCAGTTCTTC. Its translation: CASSSTSGAYNEQFF. The rearrangement links TRBV7-2 to TRBJ2-1; 11 bases line up with TRBD2. From germline, CDR1 is SGHTA and CDR2 FQGNSA. This CDR3 is 15 amino acids long. The J segment lost 4 bases and the V segment lost 4 bases, leaving 3 bases of the junction unmatched.

The chain links TRBV5-1 to TRBJ2-1; D is perhaps TRBD2 (5 bases). Germline CDR1 and CDR2: SGHRS and YFSETQ. V was cut by 2 bases and J by 1 base, with 16 bases left in between. This CDR3 has 17 amino acids. The CDR3 region is CASSFRSGPPSYNEQFF. In DNA form, the CDR3 reads TGCGCCAGCAGCTTTAGGAGCGGCCCGCCATCCTACAATGAGCAGTTCTTC. The variable domain in full, completed from reference TRBV5-1 and TRBJ2-1, reads KAGVTQTPRYLIKTRGQQVTLSCSPISGHRSVSWYQQTPGQGLQFLFEYFSETQRNKGNFPGRFSGRQFSNSRSEMNVSTLELGDSALYLCASSFRSGPPSYNEQFFGPGTRLTVL.

V usage is TRBV7-3 and J usage is TRBJ2-1; 12 bases are shared with TRBD2. V shed 5 bases and J 8 bases; nucleotides not matched to a gene: 10. The CDR3 length is 16 residues. Per the germline V gene, CDR1 is SGHTA and CDR2 is FQGTGA. This CDR3 reads CASSPRLAGGKDEQFF. As DNA, the CDR3 is TGTGCCAGCAGCCCACGCCTAGCGGGGGGGAAGGATGAGCAGTTCTTC. Filled out from reference TRBV7-3 and TRBJ2-1, the complete variable domain reads GAGVSQTPSNKVTEKGKYVELRCDPISGHTALYWYRQSLGQGPEFLIYFQGTGAADDSGLPNDRFFAVRPEGSVSTLKIQRTERGDSAVYLCASSPRLAGGKDEQFFGPGTRLTVL.

The chain employs TRBV9 and TRBJ2-3; TRBD2 might be the D (5 bases). Germline CDR1 reads SGDLS; CDR2 reads YYNGEE. The CDR3 consists of 14 residues. The V and J ends lost 3 bases and 5 bases respectively, with 13 bases between them. The CDR3 sequence: CASSEGDGGDTQYF. The CDR3 DNA reads TGTGCCAGCAGCGAGGGAGACGGCGGAGATACGCAGTATTTT.

The V call is TRBV6-5, the J call TRBJ2-1; 7 bases map to TRBD2. The V and J ends lost 2 bases and 6 bases, in that order; junction bases with no gene match: 4. Per germline, CDR1 MNHEY and CDR2 SVGAGI. The CDR3 has 14 residues. The CDR3 DNA is TGTGCCAGCAGTTACCTGACTAGCCGCAATGAGCAGTTCTTC. Its translation is CASSYLTSRNEQFF.

The rearrangement uses TRBV5-4 and TRBJ2-5; 9 positions match TRBD1. V shed 2 bases, J shed 5 bases, and the junction held 7 bases outside the gene matches. The CDR3 loop spans 15 amino acids. Germline values: CDR1 SGHNT, CDR2 YYREEE (reference sequence). CDR3 sequence reads: CASSFKDRGGETQYF. In nucleotides, the CDR3 is TGTGCCAGCAGCTTCAAGGACAGGGGCGGGGAGACCCAGTACTTC.

The chain links TRBV14 to TRBJ1-1; no definite D call. Germline V gene lookup returns CDR1 SGHDN and CDR2 FVKESK. V dropped 4 bases and J dropped 2 bases, with 11 bases sitting between them. CDR3 length equals 14 residues. In DNA form, the CDR3 reads TGTGCCAGCAGCCTCTGGGCAGGCAACACTGAAGCTTTCTTT. Its translation: CASSLWAGNTEAFF.

The rearrangement links TRBV6-1 to TRBJ1-2; D is unclear. Germline assignment: CDR1 MNHNS and CDR2 SASEGT. CDR3 length: 13 residues. V was cut by 3 bases and J by 0 bases, with 5 bases left in between. CDR3 sequence reads: CASSDSANYGYTF. DNA of the CDR3: TGTGCCAGCAGTGATTCGGCTAACTATGGCTACACCTTC.

This chain connects TRBV19 to TRBJ2-1, with D tentatively TRBD2 (5 bases). The CDR3 consists of 14 residues. V lost 5 bases to trimming and J lost 3 bases, with 11 bases between them. From germline, CDR1 is LNHDA and CDR2 SQIVND (reference sequence). CDR3 nucleotide sequence: TGTGCCAGTAGTCGACTAAGCGGCTACAATGAGCAGTTCTTC. Its translation: CASSRLSGYNEQFF.

The J gene is TRBJ2-7, the V gene TRBV7-2, with TRBD2 identical over 10 bases. From germline, CDR1 is SGHTA and CDR2 FQGNSA. CDR3 length: 18 amino acids. After removal of 4 bases from V and 2 bases from J, the junction contained 14 bases not matched to a gene. The CDR3 DNA sequence: TGTGCCAGCAGCTATTTTTCGTCTAGCGGGGGTAGGGCCTACGAGCAGTACTTC. Translation gives CASSYFSSSGGRAYEQYF.

V gene TRBV18 combines with J gene TRBJ1-5; the match to TRBD1 covers 7 bases. This CDR3 is 15 amino acids long. The germline V gene encodes CDR1 KGHSH and CDR2 LQKENI. J lost 4 bases, V lost 2 bases, and 5 bases had no gene match. This CDR3 reads CASSPGGQENQPQHF. Written as DNA, the CDR3 is TGTGCCAGCTCACCAGGCGGACAGGAAAATCAGCCCCAGCATTTT.

The count of this clone is one. J is TRBJ1-2 and V is TRBV6-5; 9 bases are a match to TRBD1. The V and J ends lost 4 bases and 9 bases, in that order; junction bases with no gene match: 3. In germline, CDR1 is MNHEY, CDR2 SVGAGI. This CDR3 region has 12 residues. The CDR3 sequence is CASSSDRGSYTF. CDR3 sequence (DNA): TGTGCCAGCAGTTCGGACAGGGGTAGCTACACCTTC.

The rearrangement joins TRBV28 to TRBJ1-6; D gene ambiguous. The CDR3 covers 12 residues. The V end was cut by 6 bases, the J end by 8 bases, with 8 bases between. The germline V gene has CDR1 MDHEN and CDR2 SYDVKM. The CDR3 region has the DNA TGTGCCAGCAGCCCCGGGGATTCACCCCTCCACTTT. As protein: CASSPGDSPLHF.

The rearrangement uses TRBV16 and TRBJ1-4; D possibly corresponds to TRBD1 (6 bases). The ends were cut back, 4 bases at V and 7 bases at J, with 13 bases in the middle. The CDR3 sequence is 14 residues long. The germline V gene has CDR1 KGHSY and CDR2 FQNENV. The CDR3 region is CASSPPQGSEKLFF. The CDR3 DNA is TGTGCCAGCAGCCCCCCCCAGGGGAGTGAAAAACTGTTTTTT.